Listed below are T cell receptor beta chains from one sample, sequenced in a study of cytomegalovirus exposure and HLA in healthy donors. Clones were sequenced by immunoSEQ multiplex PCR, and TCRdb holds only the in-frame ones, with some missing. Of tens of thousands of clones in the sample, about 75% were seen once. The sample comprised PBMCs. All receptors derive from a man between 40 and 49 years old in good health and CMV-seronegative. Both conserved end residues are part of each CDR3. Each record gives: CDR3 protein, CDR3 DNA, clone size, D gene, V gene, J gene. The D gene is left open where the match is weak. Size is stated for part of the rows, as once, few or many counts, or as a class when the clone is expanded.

CASSIIRPLGLTNEKLFF	TGTGCCAGTAGTATAATCCGGCCGCTGGGGCTAACTAATGAAAAACTGTTTTTT	.	.	TRBV19	TRBJ1-4
CASSQALGTGYQETQYF	TGCGCCAGCAGCCAAGCCCTTGGGACAGGGTACCAAGAGACCCAGTACTTC	.	TRBD1	TRBV4-1	TRBJ2-5
CASSLSPDSYNSPLHF	TGTGCCAGCAGCTTAAGTCCGGACAGCTATAATTCACCCCTCCACTTT	.	.	TRBV7-2	TRBJ1-6
CASSKTSGRPYEQYF	TGTGCCAGCAGCAAGACTAGCGGGAGACCCTACGAGCAGTACTTC	few	TRBD2	TRBV5-4	TRBJ2-7
CAISHRENTEAFF	TGTGCCATCAGCCACAGGGAGAACACTGAAGCTTTCTTT	once	.	TRBV10-3	TRBJ1-1
CASSYFRTGSGELFF	TGTGCCAGCAGCTATTTCCGGACAGGGAGCGGGGAGCTGTTTTTT	.	TRBD1	TRBV11-2	TRBJ2-2
CASSYGRDTEAFF	TGTGCCAGCAGTTACGGGAGGGACACTGAAGCTTTCTTT	.	.	TRBV6-5	TRBJ1-1
CASSPMSGVYGYTF	TGTGCCAGCTCACCAATGTCAGGGGTGTATGGCTACACCTTC	once	.	TRBV18	TRBJ1-2
CASSPWTGGGTGELFF	TGTGCCAGCAGCCCCTGGACAGGGGGCGGCACCGGGGAGCTGTTTTTT	few	TRBD1	TRBV7-3	TRBJ2-2
CASSLRAGWRGGTEAFF	TGTGCCAGCAGCTTAAGAGCAGGTTGGAGGGGGGGCACTGAAGCTTTCTTT	.	.	TRBV7-3	TRBJ1-1
CASLSTGTGLSYGYTF	TGTGCCAGCTTGTCAACCGGGACAGGGCTGTCGTATGGCTACACCTTC	few	TRBD1	TRBV28	TRBJ1-2
CASSSTSGSYEQYF	TGTGCCAGCAGCTCAACGTCAGGCTCCTACGAGCAGTACTTC	.	.	TRBV7-8	TRBJ2-7
CASSLSWTSGGSSTDTQYF	TGTGCCAGCAGTTTATCGTGGACTAGCGGGGGGTCTAGCACAGATACGCAGTATTTT	.	TRBD2	TRBV28	TRBJ2-3
CASSFDNSNQPQHF	TGTGCCAGCAGCTTCGACAATAGCAATCAGCCCCAGCATTTT	few	.	TRBV7-9	TRBJ1-5
CASSGFLGQGTVGELFF	TGTGCCAGCAGTGGATTTCTGGGACAGGGGACGGTCGGGGAGCTGTTTTTT	few	TRBD1	TRBV2	TRBJ2-2
CASSLQIQEAQYF	TGTGCCAGCAGCTTGCAGATCCAAGAGGCCCAGTACTTC	.	.	TRBV7-9	TRBJ2-5
CASSQPQGFQAPEQYF	TGCGCCAGCAGCCAACCCCAGGGGTTTCAGGCTCCGGAGCAGTACTTC	.	.	TRBV4-1	TRBJ2-7
CASSVGVDRRYEQYF	TGTGCCAGCAGCGTAGGGGTCGACAGGAGGTACGAGCAGTACTTC	.	.	TRBV9	TRBJ2-7
CASGRQEAYEQYF	TGTGCCAGCGGAAGGCAGGAGGCCTACGAGCAGTACTTC	.	.	TRBV6-6	TRBJ2-7
CASSYDRTGATGELFF	TGTGCCAGCAGTTACGATAGGACAGGTGCCACCGGGGAGCTGTTTTTT	once	TRBD1	TRBV6-5	TRBJ2-2
CASSLIIGRSTF	TGTGCCAGCAGTCTGATAATAGGGAGGTCCACCTTC	.	.	TRBV28	TRBJ1-2
CASSVNVGHLYEQYF	TGCGCCAGCAGCGTTAACGTGGGACACCTCTACGAGCAGTACTTC	.	.	TRBV5-1	TRBJ2-7
CASLHQARTRRVNTEAFF	TGTGCCAGCCTCCACCAAGCAAGGACCCGGAGGGTGAACACTGAAGCTTTCTTT	.	.	TRBV28	TRBJ1-1
CASSAGQIMNTEAFF	TGTGCCAGCAGCGCGGGACAGATTATGAACACTGAAGCTTTCTTT	once	TRBD1	TRBV9	TRBJ1-1
CASLPGQGAAYEQYF	TGTGCCAGCCTTCCGGGACAGGGGGCGGCTTACGAGCAGTACTTC	.	TRBD1	TRBV5-5	TRBJ2-7
CASARTDTQYF	TGTGCCAGTGCCCGGACAGATACGCAGTATTTT	.	.	TRBV19	TRBJ2-3
CASSLSPRDRVRPYEQYF	TGTGCCAGCAGCTTAAGCCCCAGAGACAGGGTTCGCCCCTACGAGCAGTACTTC	.	TRBD1	TRBV7-2	TRBJ2-7
CASSYPGQGSYGYTF	TGTGCCAGCAGTTACCCGGGACAGGGGTCCTATGGCTACACCTTC	.	TRBD1	TRBV6-5	TRBJ1-2
CSVDPWGLGIVSTEAFF	TGCAGCGTTGACCCTTGGGGGCTCGGGATCGTCAGCACTGAAGCTTTCTTT	.	.	TRBV29-1	TRBJ1-1
CASSERWLPIGNEKLFF	TGTGCCAGCAGTGAACGGTGGCTTCCAATCGGGAATGAAAAACTGTTTTTT	.	.	TRBV6-1	TRBJ1-4
CSVRQGANYGYTF	TGCAGCGTTCGACAGGGGGCAAACTATGGCTACACCTTC	.	TRBD1	TRBV29-1	TRBJ1-2
CASRIETGIPNQPQHF	TGTGCCAGTAGGATTGAGACAGGGATTCCCAATCAGCCCCAGCATTTT	few	TRBD1	TRBV19	TRBJ1-5
CASSLPLAAPDTQYF	TGTGCCAGCAGTTTACCCCTAGCGGCCCCGGATACGCAGTATTTT	.	TRBD2	TRBV27	TRBJ2-3
CACSGQGREKLFF	TGTGCCTGCAGTGGACAGGGGAGGGAAAAACTGTTTTTT	.	TRBD1	TRBV30	TRBJ1-4
CASSTGSGANVLTF	TGTGCCAGCAGCACAGGCTCTGGGGCCAACGTCCTGACTTTC	.	.	TRBV7-3	TRBJ2-6
CAWGGSGAVNTEAFF	TGTGCCTGGGGGGGTTCAGGGGCGGTGAACACTGAAGCTTTCTTT	.	.	TRBV30	TRBJ1-1
CAIRETGTNNEQFF	TGTGCCATCAGAGAAACCGGGACTAACAATGAGCAGTTCTTC	.	TRBD2	TRBV10-3	TRBJ2-1
CASSPERSGTGRMRAGYTF	TGTGCCAGCTCCCCGGAACGTTCCGGGACAGGACGCATGAGAGCCGGCTACACCTTC	.	TRBD1	TRBV18	TRBJ1-2
CASSVGLDNSYEQYF	TGTGCCAGCAGTGTGGGGTTGGACAACTCCTACGAGCAGTACTTC	.	.	TRBV5-6	TRBJ2-7
CASSSTGGATSPLHF	TGTGCCAGCAGTTCAACAGGGGGCGCGACATCACCCCTCCACTTT	.	TRBD1	TRBV5-5	TRBJ1-6
CAISEYWTQNTGELFF	TGTGCCATCAGTGAGTACTGGACACAGAACACCGGGGAGCTGTTTTTT	once	.	TRBV10-3	TRBJ2-2
CASSQDWGPRANVLTF	TGCGCCAGCAGCCAAGACTGGGGGCCGCGGGCCAACGTCCTGACTTTC	.	.	TRBV4-1	TRBJ2-6
CASSESAWGRYGEQYF	TGTGCCAGCAGCGAAAGTGCCTGGGGGCGATACGGCGAGCAGTACTTC	.	.	TRBV14	TRBJ2-7
CASSQGAEKLFF	TGTGCCAGCAGCCAAGGAGCCGAAAAACTGTTTTTT	few	.	TRBV14	TRBJ1-4
CASSHGGSSYNSPLHF	TGTGCCAGCAGCCATGGGGGGAGCTCCTATAATTCACCCCTCCACTTT	.	.	TRBV9	TRBJ1-6
CASGQAGSSVLGYEQYF	TGCGCCAGCGGTCAAGCAGGGTCGTCAGTATTGGGATACGAGCAGTACTTC	.	.	TRBV5-1	TRBJ2-7
CASNWDNQGGGELFF	TGTGCCAGCAATTGGGATAATCAGGGTGGCGGGGAGCTGTTTTTT	once	.	TRBV27	TRBJ2-2
CASSRATGNVGTDTQYF	TGTGCCAGCAGCCGGGCGACAGGGAATGTAGGCACAGATACGCAGTATTTT	.	TRBD1	TRBV7-8	TRBJ2-3
CASRRADYGYTF	TGTGCCAGTAGGAGGGCGGACTATGGCTACACCTTC	.	.	TRBV19	TRBJ1-2
CASSLDGGYGYTF	TGTGCCAGCAGTCTTGACGGCGGCTATGGCTACACCTTC	few	.	TRBV2	TRBJ1-2
CASSTGLGREKLFF	TGTGCCAGCAGTACGGGTCTTGGGAGGGAAAAACTGTTTTTT	few	.	TRBV28	TRBJ1-4
CSVADSGQTNEKLFF	TGCAGCGTAGCTGACTCGGGACAGACAAATGAAAAACTGTTTTTT	few	TRBD1	TRBV29-1	TRBJ1-4
CAWSKFPVNEQFF	TGTGCCTGGAGTAAATTTCCAGTAAATGAGCAGTTCTTC	.	.	TRBV30	TRBJ2-1
CASSLGQGYVDEQFF	TGTGCCAGCAGCCTCGGACAGGGGTATGTCGATGAGCAGTTCTTC	.	TRBD1	TRBV7-8	TRBJ2-1